One and the same sample provided the 24 T cell receptor beta chains below, sequenced in a study of cytomegalovirus exposure and HLA in healthy donors. The primer mix had 60 Vbeta and 13 Jbeta primers. Libraries were prepared by immunoSEQ multiplex PCR; TCRdb keeps only in-frame clonotypes and omits some of them. This table holds approximately 89,000 clones, 76% found once. Sequencing input: PBMCs. The receptors stem from a male donor in good health and CMV-seronegative.

V is TRBV30 and J is TRBJ1-1; 7 bases fit TRBD1. CDR3 size: 13 residues. Germline trimming cut 5 bases from V and 6 bases from J; bases unmatched to any gene: 9. Per the germline V gene, CDR1 is GTSNPN and CDR2 is SVGIG (reference sequence). CDR3: CAWGRGGLAEAFF. CDR3 nucleotides: TGTGCCTGGGGCAGAGGGGGCTTGGCTGAAGCTTTCTTT.

V gene TRBV4-1 combines with J gene TRBJ1-4; the D is unclear. The germline gives CDR1 MGHRA, CDR2 YSYEKL. Trimming removed 4 bases from V and 2 bases from J, with 11 bases in between. This CDR3 has 15 amino acids. CDR3 loop: CASSRTIDTNEKLFF. Written as DNA, the CDR3 is TGCGCCAGCAGCCGGACTATCGACACTAATGAAAAACTGTTTTTT.

This clone was seen more than once but under ten times. The V and J genes are TRBV5-1 and TRBJ1-6; tentatively, D is TRBD1 (5 bases). V lost 2 bases to trimming and J lost 0 bases, with 9 bases between them. CDR1 is SGHRS, CDR2 YFSETQ, per germline. The CDR3 extends over 16 amino acids. Written as DNA, the CDR3 is TGCGCCAGCAGCTTTGGCGACAGCTCCTATAATTCACCCCTCCACTTT. Protein product: CASSFGDSSYNSPLHF.

The rearrangement links TRBV7-2 to TRBJ2-6; tentatively, D is TRBD1 (6 bases). V was shortened by 5 bases and J by 1 base, with 12 bases between the two germline ends. The CDR3 runs to 16 residues. The germline CDR1 and CDR2 sequences are SGHTA and FQGNSA. Written as DNA, the CDR3 is TGTGCCAGCAGCGTTACGGGACAATCTGGGGCCAACGTCCTGACTTTC. Translating it yields CASSVTGQSGANVLTF.

With regard to this clone: The same CDR3 is also encoded by other DNA sequences in this sample. The CDR3 DNA follows: TGTGCCAGCTCACCCCGGACAGCCTCCAGCTCCTACAATGAGCAGTTCTTC. Protein product: CASSPRTASSSYNEQFF. This rearrangement joins TRBV18 to TRBJ2-1, with D maybe TRBD1 (6 bases). The CDR3 runs to 17 residues. Trimming left V 3 bases short and J 0 bases short, with 15 bases between. From germline, CDR1 is KGHSH and CDR2 LQKENI.

The chain has TRBV30 and TRBJ1-1; 7 nucleotides match TRBD1. Germline CDR1 reads GTSNPN; CDR2 reads SVGIG (reference sequence). This CDR3 has 12 amino acids. V lost 2 bases and J lost 4; bases outside the gene matches: 1. CDR3 region: CAWSWTGTEAFF. CDR3 coding DNA: TGTGCCTGGAGTTGGACAGGCACTGAAGCTTTCTTT.

This rearrangement joins TRBV30 to TRBJ2-3; TRBD2 aligns across 8 bases. With 5 bases clipped from V and 5 bases from J, the junction kept 3 bases outside the gene matches. This CDR3 has 12 residues. Per the germline V gene, CDR1 is GTSNPN and CDR2 is SVGIG (reference sequence). The DNA of the CDR3 is TGTGCCTGGGCGGGGGGAGGAGATACGCAGTATTTT. It specifies CAWAGGGDTQYF.

There are a few counts of this clone. J is TRBJ2-7 and V is TRBV29-1; TRBD1 might be the D (6 bases). Germline V gene data show CDR1 as SQVTM and CDR2 as ANQGSEA. The ends were cut back, 6 bases at V and 6 bases at J, with 18 bases in the middle. The CDR3 spans 13 residues. The CDR3 loop reads CSVHSGRGSEQYF. The CDR3 DNA reads as TGCAGCGTCCACAGCGGAAGGGGGAGCGAGCAGTACTTC.

This chain joins TRBV15 and TRBJ2-1; 8 nucleotides agree with TRBD1. CDR1 and CDR2 from the germline V gene are LNHNV and YYDKDF (reference sequence). V lost 4 bases, J lost 7 bases, and 9 bases stayed unmatched. The CDR3 loop spans 15 amino acids. The CDR3 DNA reads TGTGCCACCAGCATATCGGACAGGGTAAGGAATGAGCAGTTCTTC. Amino acids: CATSISDRVRNEQFF.

This clone was recorded a few times. J is TRBJ1-5 and V is TRBV6-5; TRBD1 matches at 8 bases. This CDR3 is built from 16 residues. The junction had 8 bases not matched to a gene; V was cut back by 3 bases and J by 4 bases. Germline V CDR1 and CDR2: MNHEY, SVGAGI. The CDR3 spells CASSYLGQGINQPQHF. The CDR3 DNA reads TGTGCCAGCAGTTATCTAGGACAGGGAATTAATCAGCCCCAGCATTTT.

V usage is TRBV5-1 and J usage is TRBJ1-4; 7 positions agree with TRBD1. The V segment lost 0 bases and the J segment 10 bases; nucleotides outside the gene matches: 9. The germline V gene encodes CDR1 SGHRS and CDR2 YFSETQ. CDR3 length equals 15 residues. CDR3 coding DNA: TGCGCCAGCAGCTTGGGGGACAGTGGGGTTGGAAAACTGTTTTTT. Its protein is CASSLGDSGVGKLFF.

The chain combines TRBV7-9 with TRBJ1-4, with 7 positions matching TRBD1. Trimming took 3 bases from V and 4 from J; bases not matched to a gene: 2. There are 14 residues in the CDR3. Germline values: CDR1 SEHNR, CDR2 FQNEAQ (reference sequence). This chain's CDR3 is CASSFRDSNEKLFF. The CDR3 nucleotides are TGTGCCAGCAGCTTCCGGGACAGTAATGAAAAACTGTTTTTT. Variable domain in full (rest from reference TRBV7-9 and TRBJ1-4): DTGVSQNPRHKITKRGQNVTFRCDPISEHNRLYWYRQTLGQGPEFLTYFQNEAQLEKSRLLSDRFSAERPKGSFSTLEIQRTEQGDSAMYLCASSFRDSNEKLFFGSGTQLSVL.

This chain uses TRBV5-1 with TRBJ2-7, with D maybe TRBD2 (6 bases). This CDR3 has 14 residues. Germline CDR1 SGHRS, CDR2 YFSETQ. V lost 1 base to trimming and J lost 6 bases, with 14 bases between them. CDR3 coding DNA: TGCGCCAGCAGCTTGTCGGCGGGAAACTTCGAGCAGTACTTC. Its protein product is CASSLSAGNFEQYF.

This clone was seen more than once but under ten times. The CDR3, as DNA: TGCGCCAGCAGTGAGTTCGCAGGGGGCAGGAATGAGCAGTTCTTC. Translation: CASSEFAGGRNEQFF. This sequence joins TRBV10-1 and TRBJ2-1, with 8 bases fitting TRBD1. Trimming cost V 1 base and J 7 bases; bases outside gene matches: 6. There are 15 residues in the CDR3. CDR1 WNHNN and CDR2 SYGVQD come from the germline V gene (reference sequence).

In regard to this clone: One junction end does not reproduce the germline sequence, and a read error may be involved. This chain connects TRBV7-9 to TRBJ2-7, with 8 bases identical to TRBD1. The germline gives CDR1 SEHNR, CDR2 FQNEAQ (reference sequence). The CDR3 is 13 residues long. CDR3 bases: TGTGCCAGCAGCCCGCCCTGGACCCGACAGGGGAACTTC. Its protein product is CASSPPWTRQGNF. Looking up the rest from reference TRBV7-9 and TRBJ2-7 gives the full variable domain: DTGVSQNPRHKITKRGQNVTFRCDPISEHNRLYWYRQTLGQGPEFLTYFQNEAQLEKSRLLSDRFSAERPKGSFSTLEIQRTEQGDSAMYLCASSPPWTRQGNFGPGTRLTVT.

The chain has TRBV10-3 and TRBJ2-7; no reliable D call. Between the trimmed V and J ends, which lost 0 bases and 3 bases, there was a span of 9 bases. Germline V lookup: CDR1 ENHRY, CDR2 SYGVKD. CDR3 length: 14 amino acids. Written as DNA, the CDR3 is TGTGCCATCAGTGAGTCTCCAGTACACTACGAGCAGTACTTC. Translating it yields CAISESPVHYEQYF.

V gene TRBV7-2 combines with J gene TRBJ1-3; 7 positions match TRBD1. Trimming cost V 5 bases and J 3 bases; bases outside gene matches: 7. This CDR3 spans 15 amino acids. The germline gives CDR1 SGHTA, CDR2 FQGNSA. CDR3 bases: TGTGCCAGCAGCCCAACCCGGACAGGTGGAAACACCATATATTTT. Protein product: CASSPTRTGGNTIYF.

The V gene is TRBV6-5, the J gene TRBJ1-6; TRBD1 matches 10 bases. CDR1 is MNHEY and CDR2 is SVGAGI in the germline V gene. This CDR3 has 15 residues. Trimming cost V 5 bases and J 8 bases; bases outside gene matches: 6. The CDR3 sequence: CASSQDRGNDSPLHF. The CDR3 DNA reads as TGTGCCAGCAGTCAGGACAGGGGGAACGATTCACCCCTCCACTTT.

The chain uses TRBV18 and TRBJ2-2; D not resolved. The germline CDR1 and CDR2 sequences are KGHSH and LQKENI. CDR3 length: 12 residues. Trimming shortened V by 3 bases and J by 6 bases, and 5 bases separated the two germline ends. As DNA, the CDR3 is TGTGCCAGCTCACCGGCTGCCGGGGAGCTGTTTTTT. Translation gives CASSPAAGELFF.

The chain links TRBV5-4 to TRBJ2-7, with 8 bases aligning to TRBD2. The CDR3 runs to 14 residues. With 2 bases clipped from V and 7 bases from J, the junction kept 8 bases outside the gene matches. Germline V CDR1 and CDR2: SGHNT, YYREEE (reference sequence). The CDR3 DNA reads TGTGCCAGCAGCTTCCAGGGCGGGAGGCGGGAGCAGTACTTC. The encoded protein is CASSFQGGRREQYF.

V gene TRBV11-2 combines with J gene TRBJ2-1; weak D call: TRBD2 (6 bases). The CDR3 consists of 16 residues. The V end lost 2 bases, the J end lost 4 bases, and 15 bases lay between the germline ends. CDR1 SGHAT and CDR2 FQNNGV come from the germline V gene. CDR3 nucleotide sequence: TGTGCCAGCAGCTTATCCCCGCAGCGGGCTTACAATGAGCAGTTCTTC. Amino acids: CASSLSPQRAYNEQFF.

The chain has TRBV28 and TRBJ1-3; D call uncertain. The germline gives CDR1 MDHEN, CDR2 SYDVKM. There are 14 residues in the CDR3. Trimming left V 6 bases short and J 1 base short, with 10 bases between. The CDR3 here is CASSPAGSGNTIYF. The CDR3 nucleotides read TGTGCCAGCAGCCCGGCGGGGTCTGGAAACACCATATATTTT.

This chain joins TRBV6-5 and TRBJ2-3; D is ambiguous. Trimming cost V 6 bases and J 0 bases, with 13 bases left between them. CDR1 is MNHEY and CDR2 is SVGAGI in the germline V gene. This CDR3 comprises 15 residues. For the CDR3, the DNA is TGTGCCAGCAGCGTACACTGGGCTAGCACAGATACGCAGTATTTT. Amino acids: CASSVHWASTDTQYF.

The chain couples TRBV27 to TRBJ1-5; D possibly corresponds to TRBD1 (5 bases). V lost 6 bases to trimming and J lost 2 bases, with 17 bases between them. The germline V gene encodes CDR1 MNHEY and CDR2 SMNVEV (reference sequence). The length of the CDR3 is 16 residues. The CDR3 DNA is TGTGCCAGCAGCCACGATCCGGGACTGCGCAATCAGCCCCAGCATTTT. Residues: CASSHDPGLRNQPQHF.